This TCR beta chain is from a study of T cells in Graves' hyperthyroidism and ophthalmopathy. Study-level points and caveats: Within blood appeared most thyroid clonotypes that had expanded above 0.001.

First hyperthyroidism diagnosis is when the blood sample was obtained, before any ophthalmopathy symptoms. PBMCs stemmed from about 9.5 ml fresh peripheral blood. Amplification targeted TCR beta CDR3 regions from RNA transcripts. Initially, a first-round RT-PCR of the TCR CDR3 employed the HTBI primer set. TCRdb reprocessed the multiplex PCR reads with MiXCR, giving one entry per CDR3 protein. Among 600,000 to 850,000 distinct CDR3 sequences, about 19% were seen once, and the ten largest hold 15% to 20%. The sample holds many counts of this clonotype. Its antigen is as yet unknown. The sample comprised blood. The clonotype was recovered from a woman aged 50 to 65 with Graves' hyperthyroidism that later progressed to Graves' ophthalmopathy.

CDR3 DNA sequence: TGCAGTGCCGGAAGGGTTCCCCTCTCCTACGAGCAGTACTTC. Its protein product is CSAGRVPLSYEQYF. The genes are TRBV20-1 and TRBJ2-7, with D unclear. The CDR3 runs 14 residues. V lost 6 bases to trimming and J lost 0 bases, with 15 bases between them. Germline V gene data show CDR1 as DFQATT and CDR2 as SNEGSKA (reference sequence).